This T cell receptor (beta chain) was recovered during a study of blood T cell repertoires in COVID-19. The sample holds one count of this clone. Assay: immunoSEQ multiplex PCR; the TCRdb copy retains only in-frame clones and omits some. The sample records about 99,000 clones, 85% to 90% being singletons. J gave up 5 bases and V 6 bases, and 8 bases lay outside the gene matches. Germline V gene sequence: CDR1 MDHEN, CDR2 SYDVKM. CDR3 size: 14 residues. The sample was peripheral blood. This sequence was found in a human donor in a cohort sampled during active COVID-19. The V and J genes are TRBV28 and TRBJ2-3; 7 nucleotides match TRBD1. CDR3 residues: CASSRWTGEDTQYF. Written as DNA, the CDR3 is TGTGCCAGCAGCCGCTGGACAGGTGAAGATACGCAGTATTTT. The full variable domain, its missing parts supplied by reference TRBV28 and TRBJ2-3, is DVKVTQSSRYLVKRTGEKVFLECVQDMDHENMFWYRQDPGLGLRLIYFSYDVKMKEKGDIPEGYSVSREKKERFSLILESASTNQTSMYLCASSRWTGEDTQYFGPGTRLTVL.